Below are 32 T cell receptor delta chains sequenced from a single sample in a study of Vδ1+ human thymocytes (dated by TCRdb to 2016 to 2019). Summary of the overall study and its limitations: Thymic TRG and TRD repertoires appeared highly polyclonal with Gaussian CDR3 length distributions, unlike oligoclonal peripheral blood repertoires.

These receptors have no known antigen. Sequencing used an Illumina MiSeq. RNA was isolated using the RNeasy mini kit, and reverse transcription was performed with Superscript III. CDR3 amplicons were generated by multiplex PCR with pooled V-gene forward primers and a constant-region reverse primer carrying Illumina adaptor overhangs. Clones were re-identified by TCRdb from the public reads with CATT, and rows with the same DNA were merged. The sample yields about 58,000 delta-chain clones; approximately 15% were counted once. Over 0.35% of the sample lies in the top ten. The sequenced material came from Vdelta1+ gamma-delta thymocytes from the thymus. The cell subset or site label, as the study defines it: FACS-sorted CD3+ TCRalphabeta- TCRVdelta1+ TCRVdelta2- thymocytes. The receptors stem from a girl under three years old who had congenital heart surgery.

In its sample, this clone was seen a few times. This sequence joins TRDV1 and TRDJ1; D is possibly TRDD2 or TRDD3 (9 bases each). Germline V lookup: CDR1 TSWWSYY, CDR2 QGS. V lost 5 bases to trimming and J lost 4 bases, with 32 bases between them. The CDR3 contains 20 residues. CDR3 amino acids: CALGFHSLPTWGICYDKLIF. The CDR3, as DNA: TGTGCTCTTGGGTTCCACTCCCTTCCTACTTGGGGGATATGTTACGATAAACTCATCTTT.

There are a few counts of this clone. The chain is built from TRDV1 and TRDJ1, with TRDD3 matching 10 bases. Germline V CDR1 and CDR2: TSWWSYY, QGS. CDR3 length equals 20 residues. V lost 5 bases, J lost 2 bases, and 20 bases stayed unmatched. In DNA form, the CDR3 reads TGTGCTCTTGGGCCACCTTCTTTCCGAGCCTGGGGGATAGGAACCGATAAACTCATCTTT. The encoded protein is CALGPPSFRAWGIGTDKLIF.

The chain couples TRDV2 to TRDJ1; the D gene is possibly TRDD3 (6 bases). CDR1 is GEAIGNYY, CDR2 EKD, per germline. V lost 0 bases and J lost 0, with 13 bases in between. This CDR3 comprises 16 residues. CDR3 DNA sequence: TGTGCCTGTGACACCGGTGGGTGGGGGTACACCGATAAACTCATCTTT. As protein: CACDTGGWGYTDKLIF.

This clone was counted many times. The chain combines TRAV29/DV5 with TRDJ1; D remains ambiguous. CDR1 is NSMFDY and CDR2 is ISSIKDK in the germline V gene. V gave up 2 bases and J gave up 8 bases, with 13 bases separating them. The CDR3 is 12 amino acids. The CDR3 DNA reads TGTGCAGCAAGGGCCCCACACGAGAAACTCATCTTT. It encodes CAARAPHEKLIF.

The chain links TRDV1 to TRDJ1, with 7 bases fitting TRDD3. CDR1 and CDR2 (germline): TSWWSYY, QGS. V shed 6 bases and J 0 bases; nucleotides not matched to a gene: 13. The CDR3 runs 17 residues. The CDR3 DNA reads TGTGCTCTTGGCCATCACGTACTGGGGTATTACACCGATAAACTCATCTTT. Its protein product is CALGHHVLGYYTDKLIF.

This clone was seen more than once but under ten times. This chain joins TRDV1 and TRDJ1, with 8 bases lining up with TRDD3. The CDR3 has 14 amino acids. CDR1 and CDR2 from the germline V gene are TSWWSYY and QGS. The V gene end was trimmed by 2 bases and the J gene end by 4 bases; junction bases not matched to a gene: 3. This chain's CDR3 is CALGENGGYDKLIF. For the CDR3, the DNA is TGTGCTCTTGGGGAAAACGGGGGATACGATAAACTCATCTTT.

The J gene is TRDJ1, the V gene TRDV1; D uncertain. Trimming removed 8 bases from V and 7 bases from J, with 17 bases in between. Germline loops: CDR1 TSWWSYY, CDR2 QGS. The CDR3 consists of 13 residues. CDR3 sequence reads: CALLPGKNGKLIF. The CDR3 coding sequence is TGTGCTCTTCTCCCCGGGAAGAATGGTAAACTCATCTTT.

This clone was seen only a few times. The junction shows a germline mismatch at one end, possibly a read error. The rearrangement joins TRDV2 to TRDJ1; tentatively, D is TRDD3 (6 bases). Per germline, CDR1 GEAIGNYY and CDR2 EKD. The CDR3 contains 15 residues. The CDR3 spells CACDTNRGWGSGLTF. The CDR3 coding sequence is TGTGCCTGTGATACCAACCGGGGATGGGGGTCGGGACTCACCTTT.

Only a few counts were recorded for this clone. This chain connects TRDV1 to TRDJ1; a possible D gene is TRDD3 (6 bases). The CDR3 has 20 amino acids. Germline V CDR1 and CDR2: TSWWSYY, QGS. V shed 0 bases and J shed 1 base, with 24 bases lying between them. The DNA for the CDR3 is TGTGCTCTTGGGGAACTCGTCCCTGGGGCCAGCCTATACGGCACCGATAAACTCATCTTT. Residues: CALGELVPGASLYGTDKLIF.

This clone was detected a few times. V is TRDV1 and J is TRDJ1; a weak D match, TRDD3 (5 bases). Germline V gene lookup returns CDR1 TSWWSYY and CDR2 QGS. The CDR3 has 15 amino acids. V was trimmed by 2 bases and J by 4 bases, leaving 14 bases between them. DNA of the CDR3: TGTGCTCTTGGGGAAATAAAACCGGGGAGCGATAAACTCATCTTT. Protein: CALGEIKPGSDKLIF.

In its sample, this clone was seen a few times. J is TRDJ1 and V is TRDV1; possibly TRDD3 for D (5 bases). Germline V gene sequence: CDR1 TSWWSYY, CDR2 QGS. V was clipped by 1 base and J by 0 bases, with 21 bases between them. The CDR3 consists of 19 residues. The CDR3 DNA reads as TGTGCTCTTGGGGAACCACATCGGGGCCCCGAGGGGAACACCGATAAACTCATCTTT. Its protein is CALGEPHRGPEGNTDKLIF.

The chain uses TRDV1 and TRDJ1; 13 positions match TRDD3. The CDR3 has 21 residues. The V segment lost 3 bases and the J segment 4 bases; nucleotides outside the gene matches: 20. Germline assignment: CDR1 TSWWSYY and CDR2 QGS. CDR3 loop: CALGDFPNSVTGGYARDKLIF. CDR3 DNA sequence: TGTGCTCTTGGGGACTTTCCTAACTCCGTAACTGGGGGATACGCTCGCGATAAACTCATCTTT.

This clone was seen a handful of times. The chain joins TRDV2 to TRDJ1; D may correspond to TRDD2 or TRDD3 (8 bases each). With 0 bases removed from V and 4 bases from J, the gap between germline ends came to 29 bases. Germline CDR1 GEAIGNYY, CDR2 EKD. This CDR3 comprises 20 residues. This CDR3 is CACDTRPIFLQNWGFDKLIF. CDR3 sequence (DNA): TGTGCCTGTGACACCCGCCCAATCTTCCTACAGAACTGGGGGTTCGATAAACTCATCTTT.

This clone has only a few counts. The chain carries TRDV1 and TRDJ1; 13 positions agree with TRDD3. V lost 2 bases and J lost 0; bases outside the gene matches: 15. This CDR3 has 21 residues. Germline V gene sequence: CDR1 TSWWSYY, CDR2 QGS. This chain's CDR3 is CALGEVALLGDTFWYTDKLIF. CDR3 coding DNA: TGTGCTCTTGGGGAAGTGGCCTTACTGGGGGATACGTTTTGGTACACCGATAAACTCATCTTT.

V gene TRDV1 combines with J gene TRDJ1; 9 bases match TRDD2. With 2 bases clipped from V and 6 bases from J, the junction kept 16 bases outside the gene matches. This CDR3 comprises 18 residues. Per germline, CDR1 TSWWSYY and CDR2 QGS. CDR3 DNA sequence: TGTGCTCTTGGGGAATCCGCCCCTTCCTACGCCAAAGGGTATAAACTCATCTTT. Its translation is CALGESAPSYAKGYKLIF.

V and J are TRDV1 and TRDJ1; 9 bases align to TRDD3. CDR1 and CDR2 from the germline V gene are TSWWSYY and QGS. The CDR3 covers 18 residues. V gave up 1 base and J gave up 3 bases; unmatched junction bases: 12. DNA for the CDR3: TGTGCTCTTGGGGAACGAGTCAGGGGATACGTTTTCTCCGATAAACTCATCTTT. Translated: CALGERVRGYVFSDKLIF.

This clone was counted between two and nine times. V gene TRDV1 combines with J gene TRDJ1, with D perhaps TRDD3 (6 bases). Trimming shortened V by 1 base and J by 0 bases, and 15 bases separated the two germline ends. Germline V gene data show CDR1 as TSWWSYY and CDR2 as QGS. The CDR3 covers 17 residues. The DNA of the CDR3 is TGTGCTCTTGGGGAACGGGGGGACCATGACTACACCGATAAACTCATCTTT. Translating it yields CALGERGDHDYTDKLIF.

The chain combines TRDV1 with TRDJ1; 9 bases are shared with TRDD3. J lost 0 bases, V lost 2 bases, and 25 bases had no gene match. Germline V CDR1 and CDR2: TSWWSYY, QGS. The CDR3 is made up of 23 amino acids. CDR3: CALGEALPPYPGGGYPYTDKLIF. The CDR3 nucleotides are TGTGCTCTTGGGGAAGCCCTTCCTCCATACCCAGGGGGGGGATACCCGTACACCGATAAACTCATCTTT.

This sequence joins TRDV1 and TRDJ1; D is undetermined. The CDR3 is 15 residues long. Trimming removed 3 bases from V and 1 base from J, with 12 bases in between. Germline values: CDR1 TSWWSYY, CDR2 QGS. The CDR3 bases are TGTGCTCTTGGGGATGTACCTGCTCCCACCGATAAACTCATCTTT. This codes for CALGDVPAPTDKLIF.

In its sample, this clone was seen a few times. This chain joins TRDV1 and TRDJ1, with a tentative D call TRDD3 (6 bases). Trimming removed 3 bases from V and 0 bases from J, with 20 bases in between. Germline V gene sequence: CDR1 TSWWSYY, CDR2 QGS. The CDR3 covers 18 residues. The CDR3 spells CALGDKRPFTGYTDKLIF. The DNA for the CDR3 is TGTGCTCTTGGGGATAAAAGACCCTTTACTGGGTACACCGATAAACTCATCTTT.

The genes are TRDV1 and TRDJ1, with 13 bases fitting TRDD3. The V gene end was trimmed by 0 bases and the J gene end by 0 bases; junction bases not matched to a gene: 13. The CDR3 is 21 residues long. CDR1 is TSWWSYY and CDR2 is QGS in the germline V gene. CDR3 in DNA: TGTGCTCTTGGGGAACTCGGCTCCTATTCACTGGGGGATACGTACACCGATAAACTCATCTTT. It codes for CALGELGSYSLGDTYTDKLIF.

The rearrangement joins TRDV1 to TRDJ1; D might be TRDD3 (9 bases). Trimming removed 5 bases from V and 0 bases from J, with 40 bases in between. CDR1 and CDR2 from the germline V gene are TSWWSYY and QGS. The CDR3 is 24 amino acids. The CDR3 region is CALGSFLHHTLNTGGLPDTDKLIF. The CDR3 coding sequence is TGTGCTCTTGGGAGCTTCCTACATCACACCCTAAATACTGGGGGACTCCCGGACACCGATAAACTCATCTTT.

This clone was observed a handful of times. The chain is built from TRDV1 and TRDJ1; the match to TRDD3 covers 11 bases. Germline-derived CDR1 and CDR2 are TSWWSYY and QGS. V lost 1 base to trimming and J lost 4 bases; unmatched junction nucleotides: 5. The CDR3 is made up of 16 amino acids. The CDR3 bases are TGTGCTCTTGGGGAACCGGCTGGGGGATACATCGATAAACTCATCTTT. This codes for CALGEPAGGYIDKLIF.

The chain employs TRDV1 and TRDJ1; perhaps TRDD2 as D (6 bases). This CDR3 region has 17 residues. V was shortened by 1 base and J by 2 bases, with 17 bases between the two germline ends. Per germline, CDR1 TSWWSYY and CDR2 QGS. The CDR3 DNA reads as TGTGCTCTTGGGGAACGTCCTTCCCTCTTGGGTACCGATAAACTCATCTTT. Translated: CALGERPSLLGTDKLIF.

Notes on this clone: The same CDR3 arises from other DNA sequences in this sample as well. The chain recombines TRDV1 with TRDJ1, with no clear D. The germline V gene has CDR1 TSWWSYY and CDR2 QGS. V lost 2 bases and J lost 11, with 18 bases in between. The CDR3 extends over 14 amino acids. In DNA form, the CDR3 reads TGTGCTCTTGGGGAATTAGTCGGGCTAGGTAGGCTCATCTTT. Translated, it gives CALGELVGLGRLIF.

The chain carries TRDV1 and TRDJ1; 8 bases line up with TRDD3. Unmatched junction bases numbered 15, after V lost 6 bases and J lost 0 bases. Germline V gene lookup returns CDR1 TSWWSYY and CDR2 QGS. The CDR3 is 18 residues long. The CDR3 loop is CALGLLPWGIMYTDKLIF. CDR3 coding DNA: TGTGCTCTTGGACTCCTGCCGTGGGGGATCATGTACACCGATAAACTCATCTTT.

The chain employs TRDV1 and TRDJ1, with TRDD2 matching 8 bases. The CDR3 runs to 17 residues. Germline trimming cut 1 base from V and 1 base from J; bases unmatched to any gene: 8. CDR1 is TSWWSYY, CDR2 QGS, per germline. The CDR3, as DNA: TGTGCTCTTGGGGAACGGGGCCTTCCTAGCCTCACCGATAAACTCATCTTT. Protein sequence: CALGERGLPSLTDKLIF.

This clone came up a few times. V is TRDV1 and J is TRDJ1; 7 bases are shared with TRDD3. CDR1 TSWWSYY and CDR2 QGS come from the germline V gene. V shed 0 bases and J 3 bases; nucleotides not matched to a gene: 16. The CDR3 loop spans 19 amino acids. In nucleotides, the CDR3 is TGTGCTCTTGGGGAACTTCGTCGCCTCTACTTAGGGGGATCCGATAAACTCATCTTT. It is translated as CALGELRRLYLGGSDKLIF.

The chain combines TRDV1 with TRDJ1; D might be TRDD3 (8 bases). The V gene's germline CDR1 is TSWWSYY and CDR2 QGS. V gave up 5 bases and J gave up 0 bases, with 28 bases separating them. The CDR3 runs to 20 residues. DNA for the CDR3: TGTGCTCTTGGGAAATTCCTACTTCGGGGATACTACGGGTACACCGATAAACTCATCTTT. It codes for CALGKFLLRGYYGYTDKLIF.

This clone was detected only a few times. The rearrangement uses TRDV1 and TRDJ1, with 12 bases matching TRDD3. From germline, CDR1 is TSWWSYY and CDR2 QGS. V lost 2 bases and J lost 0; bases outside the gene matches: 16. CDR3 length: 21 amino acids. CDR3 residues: CALGELLGDTVRGTDTDKLIF. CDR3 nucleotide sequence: TGTGCTCTTGGGGAATTACTGGGGGATACAGTCCGCGGGACGGACACCGATAAACTCATCTTT.

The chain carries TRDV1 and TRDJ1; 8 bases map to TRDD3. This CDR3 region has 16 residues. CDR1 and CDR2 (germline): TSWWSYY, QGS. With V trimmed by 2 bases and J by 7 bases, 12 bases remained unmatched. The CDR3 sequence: CALGEVPPTGGCKLIF. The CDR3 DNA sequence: TGTGCTCTTGGGGAAGTTCCCCCTACTGGGGGGTGTAAACTCATCTTT.

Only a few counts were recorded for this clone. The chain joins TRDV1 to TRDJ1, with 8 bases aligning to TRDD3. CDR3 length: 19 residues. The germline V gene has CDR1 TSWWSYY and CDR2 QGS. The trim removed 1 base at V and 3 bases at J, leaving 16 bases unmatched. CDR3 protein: CALGEPNFLSGGNPDKLIF. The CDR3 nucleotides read TGTGCTCTTGGGGAACCTAACTTCCTTTCTGGGGGAAACCCCGATAAACTCATCTTT.